What follows are 10 T cell receptor beta chains derived from one specimen sequenced in a study of T-cell reconstitution after alpha-beta-depleted transplantation in children. Preparation of the TCRbeta library was carried out with unique molecular identifiers. Each CDR3 protein gets one entry after TCRdb re-called the PCR reads with MiXCR. This sample has over 90,000 distinct CDR3 sequences, with roughly 6% found just once. This specimen was PBMCs, mostly from graft donor cells, taken 60 days after TCRalphabeta/CD19-depleted stem cell transplant. These receptors originate from a female patient aged 2-10 years who had a stem cell transplant for Fanconi anemia, so the T cells may come from the graft donor.

This clonotype was detected many times. The chain recombines TRBV7-2 with TRBJ2-1, with no clear D. Germline CDR1 is SGHTA and CDR2 is FQGNSA. Trimming stripped 2 bases from V and 6 bases from J, with 8 bases between. This CDR3 contains 13 residues. CDR3 sequence (DNA): TGTGCCAGCAGCTTACTGGGGTTCAATGAGCAGTTCTTC. It translates to CASSLLGFNEQFF. The complete variable domain, with remaining parts taken from reference TRBV7-2 and TRBJ2-1, reads GAGVSQSPSNKVTEKGKDVELRCDPISGHTALYWYRQSLGQGLEFLIYFQGNSAPDKSGLPSDRFSAERTGGSVSTLTIQRTQQEDSAVYLCASSLLGFNEQFFGPGTRLTVL.

This clonotype was seen many times. The rearrangement uses TRBV7-3 and TRBJ2-1, with D possibly matching TRBD2 (6 bases). Germline loops: CDR1 SGHTA, CDR2 FQGTGA. The CDR3 is 15 amino acids. V gave up 2 bases and J gave up 4 bases, with 12 bases separating them. The CDR3 sequence is CASSLLGGPYNEQFF. The CDR3 bases are TGTGCCAGCAGCTTATTGGGGGGTCCATACAATGAGCAGTTCTTC.

At least ten counts were recorded for this clonotype. The chain carries TRBV5-1 and TRBJ2-1; either TRBD1 or TRBD2 may supply D (5 bases each). The CDR3 is 16 residues long. Trimming took off 0 bases at V and 0 bases at J, with 10 bases between the two ends. From germline, CDR1 is SGHRS and CDR2 YFSETQ. The chain's CDR3 is CASSLGGQGSYNEQFF. In DNA, the CDR3 is TGCGCCAGCAGCTTGGGCGGGCAGGGCTCCTACAATGAGCAGTTCTTC.

This clonotype came up many times. V gene TRBV12-3 or TRBV12-4 combines with J gene TRBJ2-7; 8 positions agree with TRBD2. This CDR3 has 16 residues. Trimming at V came to 5 bases and at J to 0 bases, leaving 9 bases not matched to a gene. CDR3 DNA: TGTGCCAGCAGTCTACGCGCCGGGACTAGCTCCTACGAGCAGTACTTC. Translating gives CASSLRAGTSSYEQYF.

Ten or more counts support this clonotype. This chain connects TRBV20-1 to TRBJ2-2; TRBD2 matches at 9 bases. J was trimmed by 4 bases and V by 5 bases; bases with no gene match: 14. There are 17 residues in the CDR3. Germline V lookup: CDR1 DFQATT, CDR2 SNEGSKA (reference sequence). CDR3 loop: CSAEPFGLAGTTGELFF. In DNA form, the CDR3 reads TGCAGTGCTGAGCCCTTTGGGCTAGCGGGGACCACCGGGGAGCTGTTTTTT.

The chain has TRBV20-1 and TRBJ2-5; 10 nucleotides agree with TRBD1. This CDR3 spans 13 amino acids. V shed 6 bases, J shed 5 bases, and the junction held 6 bases outside the gene matches. Germline V CDR1 and CDR2: DFQATT, SNEGSKA (reference sequence). This chain's CDR3 is CSANDRGLETQYF. CDR3 nucleotides: TGCAGTGCGAACGACAGGGGGCTCGAGACCCAGTACTTC.

This clonotype was observed a handful of times. The chain employs TRBV28 and TRBJ1-1, with D uncertain. Trimming stripped 5 bases from V and 2 bases from J, with 12 bases between. This CDR3 is 14 amino acids long. CDR1 MDHEN and CDR2 SYDVKM come from the germline V gene. DNA of the CDR3: TGTGCCAGCAGTCCTCCAGGAGATAACACTGAAGCTTTCTTT. Protein: CASSPPGDNTEAFF.

The rearrangement links TRBV20-1 to TRBJ1-2; D uncertain. The CDR3 is 12 amino acids. Trimming cost V 3 bases and J 1 base, with 6 bases left between them. Looked up from germline, CDR1 is DFQATT and CDR2 is SNEGSKA (reference sequence). This CDR3 is CSASWGNYGYTF. Here the CDR3 DNA reads TGCAGTGCTAGTTGGGGTAACTATGGCTACACCTTC.

This clonotype has a count of ten or more. This chain joins TRBV20-1 and TRBJ2-7; D uncertain. CDR1 is DFQATT and CDR2 is SNEGSKA in the germline V gene (reference sequence). V dropped 4 bases and J dropped 0 bases, with 13 bases sitting between them. The CDR3 consists of 14 residues. The CDR3 nucleotides are TGCAGTGCTATCCCCGCGAAACCCTCCTACGAGCAGTACTTC. Residues: CSAIPAKPSYEQYF.

Ten or more counts support this clonotype. The chain combines TRBV19 with TRBJ2-1; D unresolved. The V gene lost 3 bases and the J gene lost 4 bases, with 19 bases spanning the gap. The CDR3 has 17 residues. Germline-derived CDR1 and CDR2 are LNHDA and SQIVND (reference sequence). CDR3 in DNA: TGTGCCAGTAGTATCGTGGCTACGCGCCTTGGGTACAATGAGCAGTTCTTC. This translates into CASSIVATRLGYNEQFF.